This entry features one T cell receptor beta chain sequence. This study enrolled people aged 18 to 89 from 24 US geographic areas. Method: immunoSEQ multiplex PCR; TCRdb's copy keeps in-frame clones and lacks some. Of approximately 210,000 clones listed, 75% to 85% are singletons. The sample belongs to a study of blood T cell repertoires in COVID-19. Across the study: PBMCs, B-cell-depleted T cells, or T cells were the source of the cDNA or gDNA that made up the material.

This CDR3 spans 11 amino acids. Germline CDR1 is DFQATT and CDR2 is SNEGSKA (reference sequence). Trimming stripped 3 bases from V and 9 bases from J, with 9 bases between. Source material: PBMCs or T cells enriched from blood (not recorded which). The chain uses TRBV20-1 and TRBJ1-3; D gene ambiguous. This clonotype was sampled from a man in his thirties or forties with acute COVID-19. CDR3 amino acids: CSASFGSTIYF. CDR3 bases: TGCAGTGCTAGCTTTGGCAGCACCATATATTTT.